The sequence of this T cell receptor beta chain was determined in a study of CD8+ T cells in alopecia areata. Study results and caveats: Resident alphabeta T-cell populations of normal skin are likewise subject to sequencing in scalp samples. Clonality in lesional scalp, especially alopecia totalis/universalis, exceeded that of normal scalp. Mouse data revealed clearer TCR sharing than patient data did, a gap possibly tied to HLA.

Once RNA had been extracted, it was reverse transcribed into cDNA to act as the sequencing template. Generated by immunoSEQ multiplex PCR, the TCRdb table keeps only in-frame clones and is missing some. The table lists 110,000 or so clones, about 60% of them singletons. Regarding this clone: No antigen is known for it.

Sorted populations comprised CD4+ and CD8+ T cells obtained from PBMCs. CDR1 is SGHAT and CDR2 is FQNNGV in the germline V gene. CDR3 length: 14 amino acids. The V end was cut by 1 base, the J end by 1 base, with 6 bases between. The V and J genes are TRBV11-2 and TRBJ2-3; D not certain. The sequence came from a human donor in good health. The sample taken for sequencing was CD4+ T cells sorted from blood. Here the CDR3 reads CASSLVMRTDTQYF. The CDR3 coding sequence is TGTGCCAGCAGCTTAGTCATGCGCACAGATACGCAGTATTTT.